This record covers a single TCR beta chain. This specimen belongs to a study of Graves' ophthalmopathy and Graves' hyperthyroidism. The source of the PBMCs was roughly 10 ml of fresh peripheral blood. The authors amplified TCR beta CDR3 regions, and they did so from RNA transcripts for repertoire sequencing. RT-PCR was first run with HTBI primers, then multiplex PCR in a second round. TCRdb redid the calling of the multiplex PCR reads with MiXCR, one entry per CDR3 protein. The repertoire has 680,000 or so distinct CDR3 sequences, over 20% of them found once; the top ten carry approximately 6.9%. The germline V gene has CDR1 KGHDR and CDR2 SFDVKD. With 2 bases clipped from V and 4 bases from J, the junction kept 4 bases outside the gene matches. There are 15 residues in the CDR3.

The source material was peripheral blood. The rearrangement joins TRBV24-1 to TRBJ1-1; 9 nucleotides match TRBD1. The receptor was isolated from a woman aged 18-35 years with stable Graves' hyperthyroidism. Some clones in this sample may be carry-over from other donors' samples. The DNA for the CDR3 is TGTGCCACCAGTGATTCTACAGGGGGCGGCACTGAAGCTTTCTTT. Protein product: CATSDSTGGGTEAFF.